These T cell receptor beta chains were read from a single sample in a study of blood T cell repertoires in COVID-19. Only in-frame clones appear in the TCRdb table, and some are missing; sequencing was by immunoSEQ multiplex PCR. This table has a few hundred thousand clones, about 91% appearing once. The sample taken for sequencing was peripheral blood. Every receptor here comes from a woman in her 30s with COVID-19, enrolled during active disease. Both conserved end residues are part of each CDR3. A D gene is named only where the DNA matches it firmly. The size field is filled for only some rows; it gives once, few, many or a size class.

J gene	clone size	CDR3 length	V gene	D gene	CDR3 DNA	CDR3 protein
TRBJ1-1	NA	16	TRBV2	TRBD1	TGTGCCAGCAGAGCGATCATCGGGACAGGGGGTCCTGAAGCTTTCTTT	CASRAIIGTGGPEAFF
TRBJ1-1	NA	13	TRBV6-5	TRBD1	TGTGCCAGCGTTCGGGGACAGCGGACTGAAGCTTTCTTT	CASVRGQRTEAFF
TRBJ2-1	NA	15	TRBV2	TRBD2	TGTGCCAGCAGGGAATTTAGCGGGGGGGCGAATGAGCAGTTCTTC	CASREFSGGANEQFF
TRBJ1-1	NA	17	TRBV9	TRBD1	TGTGCCAGCAGCCCCCGGGACAGTCTTAGGCAGAACACTGAAGCTTTCTTT	CASSPRDSLRQNTEAFF
TRBJ1-5	NA	15	TRBV7-6	TRBD1	TGTGCCAGCAGCTTCTCAGACAGGGAGGATCAGCCCCAGCATTTT	CASSFSDREDQPQHF
TRBJ1-5	NA	15	TRBV4-1	NA	TGCGCCAGCAGCCAAGATCTTAGGAGGGATCAGCCCCAGCATTTT	CASSQDLRRDQPQHF
TRBJ1-1	NA	14	TRBV4-1	NA	TGCGCCAGCAGCCAAGATGGGAGTAACACTGAAGCTTTCTTT	CASSQDGSNTEAFF
TRBJ1-5	NA	12	TRBV6-5	NA	TGTGCCAGCAGGGACGGGGTGGCGCCCCAGCATTTT	CASRDGVAPQHF
TRBJ1-1	NA	14	TRBV7-9	NA	TGTGCCAGCAGCTTAAGAGATAGGAACACTGAAGCTTTCTTT	CASSLRDRNTEAFF
TRBJ2-2	NA	13	TRBV5-1	NA	TGCGCCAGCAGCCCAGAAGTCACCGGGGAGCTGTTTTTT	CASSPEVTGELFF
TRBJ1-2	NA	15	TRBV7-9	NA	TGTGCCAGCAGCATTAGGGGGACGGCCAACTATGGCTACACCTTC	CASSIRGTANYGYTF
TRBJ2-5	NA	15	TRBV13	NA	TGTGCCAGCAGCTTAGTGGGACACCTCCAAGAGACCCAGTACTTC	CASSLVGHLQETQYF
TRBJ1-5	many	15	TRBV19	TRBD1	TGTGCCAGTAGCCCCGGGACAGTAGAGGATCAGCCCCAGCATTTT	CASSPGTVEDQPQHF
TRBJ2-3	NA	19	TRBV27	TRBD2	TGTGCCAGCAGTTTTGGGGGTGGGCTAGCGGGGGGCTTAACAGATACGCAGTATTTT	CASSFGGGLAGGLTDTQYF
TRBJ2-1	NA	15	TRBV9	NA	TGTGCCAGCAGCGCATCGGAGAGCTCCTACAATGAGCAGTTCTTC	CASSASESSYNEQFF
TRBJ2-3	NA	15	TRBV4-1	NA	TGCGCCAGCAGCCAGGCTGGGACTCCCCCAGATACGCAGTATTTT	CASSQAGTPPDTQYF
TRBJ2-7	NA	16	TRBV30	NA	TGTGCCTGGAGCGCAAAATCCACATTCGGGGCCTACGAGCAGTACTTC	CAWSAKSTFGAYEQYF
TRBJ1-5	NA	15	TRBV4-1	NA	TGCGCCAGCAGCCCTAAGGAGGGGTTGAATCAGCCCCAGCATTTT	CASSPKEGLNQPQHF
TRBJ2-1	NA	14	TRBV6-6	NA	TGTGCCAGCAGTAGGGAGAGCTCCTACAATGAGCAGTTCTTC	CASSRESSYNEQFF
TRBJ2-7	NA	16	TRBV6-2/TRBV6-3	TRBD2	TGTGCCAGCAGCTCCCCGGGACTAGCGGGTACCTACGAGCAGTACTTC	CASSSPGLAGTYEQYF
TRBJ2-3	NA	15	TRBV28	NA	TGTGCCAGCAGTTCCCCGGGACAACTCACAGATACGCAGTATTTT	CASSSPGQLTDTQYF
TRBJ1-1	NA	15	TRBV6-5	NA	TGTGCCAGCAGTTCTCGCAGGGTGGCGAACACTGAAGCTTTCTTT	CASSSRRVANTEAFF
TRBJ1-5	few	13	TRBV19	NA	TGTGCCAGTAGTCTATCGCTCAATCAGCCCCAGCATTTT	CASSLSLNQPQHF
TRBJ2-5	NA	13	TRBV5-6	NA	TGTGCCAGCAGCTTTGCAGGACAAGAGACCCAGTACTTC	CASSFAGQETQYF
TRBJ2-5	NA	15	TRBV19	TRBD2	TGTGCCAGGGGGACCGGGACTAGCGGGGAAGAGACCCAGTACTTC	CARGTGTSGEETQYF
TRBJ2-1	NA	18	TRBV12-5	NA	TGTGCTAGTGGTTTGGCCCGGCAGGTTCACCAGGGGATGAATGAGCAGTTCTTC	CASGLARQVHQGMNEQFF
TRBJ1-5	NA	14	TRBV6-6	NA	TGTGCCAGCAGTTACTCGGGCGGGAGTCAGCCCCAGCATTTT	CASSYSGGSQPQHF
TRBJ2-7	NA	14	TRBV18	NA	TGTGCCAGCTCACCCATCCAAAGAGGGTACGAGCAGTACTTC	CASSPIQRGYEQYF
TRBJ2-2	NA	16	TRBV6-4	TRBD1	TGTGCCAGCAGTGAGAGAGGGGACAGAGGCACCGGGGAGCTGTTTTTT	CASSERGDRGTGELFF
TRBJ2-4	NA	15	TRBV6-6	NA	TGTGCCAGCAGCCACGTTGCAGGGGCGAGGGACATTCAGTACTTC	CASSHVAGARDIQYF
TRBJ1-6	NA	15	TRBV5-1	TRBD1	TGCGCCAGCAGCCTTTCCGGGACAGATAGATCACCCCTCCACTTT	CASSLSGTDRSPLHF
TRBJ1-1	NA	13	TRBV18	NA	TGTGCCAGCTCAATGACAGACTACACTGAAGCTTTCTTT	CASSMTDYTEAFF
TRBJ1-1	NA	13	TRBV28	TRBD1	TGTGCCAGCAGTACCTGGGACAGGCCTGAAGCTTTCTTT	CASSTWDRPEAFF
TRBJ1-1	NA	12	TRBV10-3	TRBD1	TGTGCCATCGGACAGGGTCTCACTGAAGCTTTCTTT	CAIGQGLTEAFF
TRBJ1-1	once	17	TRBV7-9	NA	TGTGCCAGCAGCTCTCTAGGGAGGGAAAGCATGAACACTGAAGCTTTCTTT	CASSSLGRESMNTEAFF
TRBJ2-5	NA	15	TRBV4-1	TRBD2	TGCGCCAGCAGCCGAGTTAGCGGGGGCCAAGAGACCCAGTACTTC	CASSRVSGGQETQYF
TRBJ2-2	NA	13	TRBV2	NA	TGTGCCAGCAGAAGTCACTACACCGGGGAGCTGTTTTTT	CASRSHYTGELFF
TRBJ2-5	NA	14	TRBV7-9	NA	TGTGCCAGCACCCCAGGCGGGCTTTACGAGACCCAGTACTTC	CASTPGGLYETQYF
TRBJ2-5	NA	13	TRBV12-3/TRBV12-4	TRBD1	TGTGCCAGCAGTTTCCGGGACAGGGGTATCCAGTACTTC	CASSFRDRGIQYF
TRBJ2-5	NA	15	TRBV5-1	NA	TGCGCCAGCAGCTTGGTAACGCCCGTCCGGGAGACCCAGTACTTC	CASSLVTPVRETQYF
TRBJ1-3	NA	15	TRBV5-4	NA	TGTGCCAGCAGCCCTAGTGGAAGCTCTGGAAACACCATATATTTT	CASSPSGSSGNTIYF
TRBJ1-1	NA	12	TRBV10-3	TRBD1	TGTGCCATCGGGACAGGGGGTACTGAAGCTTTCTTT	CAIGTGGTEAFF
TRBJ1-1	NA	12	TRBV27	TRBD1	TGTGCCAGCACAGACAGGGGCACTGAAGCTTTCTTT	CASTDRGTEAFF
TRBJ1-2	once	13	TRBV28	NA	TGTGCCAGCGAAGGTTGGGGGCTGGGTGGCTACACCTTC	CASEGWGLGGYTF
TRBJ2-5	once	15	TRBV18	TRBD2	TGTGCCAGCTCCCTAGCGGGGGGCCCCCAAGAGACCCAGTACTTC	CASSLAGGPQETQYF
TRBJ1-5	NA	16	TRBV3-1/TRBV3-2	TRBD1	TGTGCCAGCAGCCAAGATGGGGGACAGTCACCGGGGGCCCAGCATTTT	CASSQDGGQSPGAQHF